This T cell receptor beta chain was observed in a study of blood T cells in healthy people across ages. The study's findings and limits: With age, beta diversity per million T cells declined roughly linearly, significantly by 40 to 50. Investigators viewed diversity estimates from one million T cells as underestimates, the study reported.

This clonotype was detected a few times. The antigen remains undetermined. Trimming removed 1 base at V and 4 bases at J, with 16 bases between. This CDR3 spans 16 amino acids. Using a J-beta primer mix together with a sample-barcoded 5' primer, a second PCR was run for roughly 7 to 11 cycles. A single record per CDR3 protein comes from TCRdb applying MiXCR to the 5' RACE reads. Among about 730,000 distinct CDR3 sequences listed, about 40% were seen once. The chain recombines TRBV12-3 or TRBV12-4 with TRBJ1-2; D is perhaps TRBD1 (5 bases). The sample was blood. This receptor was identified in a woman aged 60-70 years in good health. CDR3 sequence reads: CASSLGVSEGIYGYTF. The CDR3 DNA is TGTGCCAGCAGTTTAGGGGTTTCGGAGGGGATCTATGGCTACACCTTC.